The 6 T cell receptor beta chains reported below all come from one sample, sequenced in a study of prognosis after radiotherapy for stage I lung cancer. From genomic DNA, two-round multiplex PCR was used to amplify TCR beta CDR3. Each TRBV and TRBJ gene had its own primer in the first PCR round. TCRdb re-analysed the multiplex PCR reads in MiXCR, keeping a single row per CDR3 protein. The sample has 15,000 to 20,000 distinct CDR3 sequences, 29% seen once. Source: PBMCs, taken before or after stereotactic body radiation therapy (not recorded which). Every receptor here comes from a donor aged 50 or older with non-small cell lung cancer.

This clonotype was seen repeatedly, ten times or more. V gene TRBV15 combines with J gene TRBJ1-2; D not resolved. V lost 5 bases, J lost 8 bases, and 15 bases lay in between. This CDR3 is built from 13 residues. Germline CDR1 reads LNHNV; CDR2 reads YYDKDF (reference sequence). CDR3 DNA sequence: TGTGCCACCAGCCCCCGGGAGGAGAGCGGCTACACCTTC. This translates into CATSPREESGYTF. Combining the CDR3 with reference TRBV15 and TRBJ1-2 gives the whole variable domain DAMVIQNPRYQVTQFGKPVTLSCSQTLNHNVMYWYQQKSSQAPKLLFHYYDKDFNNEADTPDNFQSRRPNTSFCFLDIRSPGLGDTAMYLCATSPREESGYTFGSGTRLTVV.

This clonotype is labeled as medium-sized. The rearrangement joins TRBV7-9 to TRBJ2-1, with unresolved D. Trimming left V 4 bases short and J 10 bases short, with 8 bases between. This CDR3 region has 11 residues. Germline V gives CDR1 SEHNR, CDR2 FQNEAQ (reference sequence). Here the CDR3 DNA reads TGTGCCAGCAGCTCCAAGTTGGAGCAGTTCTTC. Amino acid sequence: CASSSKLEQFF.

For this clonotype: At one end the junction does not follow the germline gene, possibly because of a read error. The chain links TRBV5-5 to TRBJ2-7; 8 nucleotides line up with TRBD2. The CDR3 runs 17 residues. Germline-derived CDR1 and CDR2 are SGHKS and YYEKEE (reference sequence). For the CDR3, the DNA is TGTGCCAACAGCACATCGTTTCCGGGAGGGGCTCCGTACGAGCAGTACTTC. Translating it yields CANSTSFPGGAPYEQYF.

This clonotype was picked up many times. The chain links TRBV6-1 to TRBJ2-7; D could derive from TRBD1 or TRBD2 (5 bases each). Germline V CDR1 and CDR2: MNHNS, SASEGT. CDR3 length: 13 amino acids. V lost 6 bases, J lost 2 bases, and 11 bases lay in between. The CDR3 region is CASRQTGPYEQYF. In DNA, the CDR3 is TGTGCCAGCAGGCAGACGGGACCCTACGAGCAGTACTTC.

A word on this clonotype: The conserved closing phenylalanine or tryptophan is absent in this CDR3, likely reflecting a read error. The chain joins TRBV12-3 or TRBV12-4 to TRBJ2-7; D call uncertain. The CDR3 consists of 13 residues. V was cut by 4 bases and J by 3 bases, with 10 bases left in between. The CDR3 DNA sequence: TGTGCCAGCAGTTCCCGGTTTAACTACGAGCAGTACTTA. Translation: CASSSRFNYEQYL.

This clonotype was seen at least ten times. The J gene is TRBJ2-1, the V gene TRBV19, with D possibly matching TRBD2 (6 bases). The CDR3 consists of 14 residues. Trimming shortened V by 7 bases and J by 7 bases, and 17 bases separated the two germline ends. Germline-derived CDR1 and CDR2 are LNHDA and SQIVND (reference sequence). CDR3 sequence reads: CASKRLGYANEQFF. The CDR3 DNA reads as TGTGCCAGTAAAAGACTAGGGTACGCGAATGAGCAGTTCTTC.